This T cell receptor beta chain came from a study of T cells in Graves' hyperthyroidism and ophthalmopathy. This CDR3 region has 16 residues. V was pared by 0 bases and J by 3 bases, with 13 bases between. The germline V gene has CDR1 SGHRS and CDR2 YFSETQ. Amplified regions were TCR beta CDR3 sequences from RNA transcripts. The TCR CDR3 first-round RT-PCR relied on the HTBI primer set. TCRdb reanalysed the multiplex PCR reads using MiXCR and keeps one entry per CDR3 protein. The sample gives a few hundred thousand distinct CDR3 sequences, roughly 13% of which show up once; 5.3% is in the top ten. Exclusions: uncontrolled infection, other autoimmune disease, pregnancy, lactation. Clinical symptoms, serum thyroxine, TRAb, thyroid ultrasound and orbital computed tomography informed diagnoses. The study's findings and limits: Researchers found most expanded thyroid clonotypes above 0.001 in blood as well.

This clonotype occurred many times. Its antigen is still unknown. The TCR comes from a woman younger than 35 with Graves' hyperthyroidism. What was sequenced was blood. The chain combines TRBV5-1 with TRBJ2-1; possible D gene TRBD2, 6 bases. CDR3 in DNA: TGCGCCAGCAGCTTGGCCGTGGCTAGCGACTACAATGAGCAGTTCTTC. This codes for CASSLAVASDYNEQFF.